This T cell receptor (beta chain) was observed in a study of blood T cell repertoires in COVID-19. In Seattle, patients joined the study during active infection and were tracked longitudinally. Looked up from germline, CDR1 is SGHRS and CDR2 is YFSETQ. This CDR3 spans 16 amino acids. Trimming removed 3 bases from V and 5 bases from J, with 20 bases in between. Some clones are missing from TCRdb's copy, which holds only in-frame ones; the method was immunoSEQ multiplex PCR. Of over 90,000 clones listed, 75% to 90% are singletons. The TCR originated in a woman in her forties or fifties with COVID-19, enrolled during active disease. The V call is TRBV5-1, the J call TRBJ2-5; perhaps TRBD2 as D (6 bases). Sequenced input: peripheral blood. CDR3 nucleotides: TGCGCCAGCAGCTCGAACACGGCGGGGACCCAGGAGACCCAGTACTTC. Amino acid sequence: CASSSNTAGTQETQYF. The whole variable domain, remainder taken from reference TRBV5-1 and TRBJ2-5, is KAGVTQTPRYLIKTRGQQVTLSCSPISGHRSVSWYQQTPGQGLQFLFEYFSETQRNKGNFPGRFSGRQFSNSRSEMNVSTLELGDSALYLCASSSNTAGTQETQYFGPGTRLLVL.